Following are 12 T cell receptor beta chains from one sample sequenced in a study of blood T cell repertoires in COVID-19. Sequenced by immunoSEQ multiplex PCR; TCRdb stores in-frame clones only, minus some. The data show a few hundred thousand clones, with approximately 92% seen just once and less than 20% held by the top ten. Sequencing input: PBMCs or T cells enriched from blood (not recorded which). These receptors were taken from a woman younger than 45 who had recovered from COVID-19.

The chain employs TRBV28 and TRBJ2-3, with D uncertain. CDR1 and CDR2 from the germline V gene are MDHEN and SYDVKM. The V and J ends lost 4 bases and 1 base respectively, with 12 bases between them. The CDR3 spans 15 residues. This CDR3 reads CASSWASPGTDTQYF. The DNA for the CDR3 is TGTGCCAGCAGTTGGGCCTCCCCCGGCACAGATACGCAGTATTTT.

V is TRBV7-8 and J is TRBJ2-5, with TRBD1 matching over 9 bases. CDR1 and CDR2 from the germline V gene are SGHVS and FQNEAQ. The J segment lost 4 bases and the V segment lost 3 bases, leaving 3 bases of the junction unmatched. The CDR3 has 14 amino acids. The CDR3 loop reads CASSLTGGRETQYF. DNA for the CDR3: TGTGCCAGCAGCTTGACAGGGGGGCGAGAGACCCAGTACTTC.

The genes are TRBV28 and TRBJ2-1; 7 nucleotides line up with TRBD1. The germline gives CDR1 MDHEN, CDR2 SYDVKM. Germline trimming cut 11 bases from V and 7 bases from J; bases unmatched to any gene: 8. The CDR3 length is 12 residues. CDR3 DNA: TGTGCCGTGACAGGGTCGGGTAATGAGCAGTTCTTC. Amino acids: CAVTGSGNEQFF. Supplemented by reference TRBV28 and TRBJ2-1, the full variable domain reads DVKVTQSSRYLVKRTGEKVFLECVQDMDHENMFWYRQDPGLGLRLIYFSYDVKMKEKGDIPEGYSVSREKKERFSLILESASTNQTSMYLCAVTGSGNEQFFGPGTRLTVL.

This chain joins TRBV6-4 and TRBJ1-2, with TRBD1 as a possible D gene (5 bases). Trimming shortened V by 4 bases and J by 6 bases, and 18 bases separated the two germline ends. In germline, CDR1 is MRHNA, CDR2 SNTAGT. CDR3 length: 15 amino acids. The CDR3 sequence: CASSGVKSGEDGYTF. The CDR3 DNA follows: TGTGCCAGCAGTGGGGTAAAGTCGGGGGAAGATGGCTACACCTTC.

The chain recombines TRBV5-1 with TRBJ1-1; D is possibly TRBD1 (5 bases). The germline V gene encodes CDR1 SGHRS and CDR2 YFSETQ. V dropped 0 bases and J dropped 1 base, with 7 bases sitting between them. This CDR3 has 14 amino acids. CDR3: CASSLDRQNTEAFF. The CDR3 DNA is TGCGCCAGCAGCTTGGACAGGCAGAACACTGAAGCTTTCTTT.

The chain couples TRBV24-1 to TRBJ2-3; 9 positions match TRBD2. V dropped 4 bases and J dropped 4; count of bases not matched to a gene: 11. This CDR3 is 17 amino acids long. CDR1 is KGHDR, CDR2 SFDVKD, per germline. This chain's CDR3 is CATSDLSSGSSSDTQYF. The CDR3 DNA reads TGTGCCACCAGTGACCTTAGTAGCGGGAGTTCGTCAGATACGCAGTATTTT.

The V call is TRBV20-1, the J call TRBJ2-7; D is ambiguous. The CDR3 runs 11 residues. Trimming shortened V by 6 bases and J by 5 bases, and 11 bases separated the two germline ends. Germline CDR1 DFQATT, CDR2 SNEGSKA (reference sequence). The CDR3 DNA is TGCAGTGCAATAGATCCCAACGAGCAGTACTTC. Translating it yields CSAIDPNEQYF.

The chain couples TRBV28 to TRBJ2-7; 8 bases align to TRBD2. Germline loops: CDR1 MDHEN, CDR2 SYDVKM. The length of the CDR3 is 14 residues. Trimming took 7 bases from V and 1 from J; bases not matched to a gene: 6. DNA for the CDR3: TGTGCCAGCACCCCTAGCGGGCCATCCTACGAGCAGTACTTC. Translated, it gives CASTPSGPSYEQYF. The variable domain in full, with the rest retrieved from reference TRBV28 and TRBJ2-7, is DVKVTQSSRYLVKRTGEKVFLECVQDMDHENMFWYRQDPGLGLRLIYFSYDVKMKEKGDIPEGYSVSREKKERFSLILESASTNQTSMYLCASTPSGPSYEQYFGPGTRLTVT.

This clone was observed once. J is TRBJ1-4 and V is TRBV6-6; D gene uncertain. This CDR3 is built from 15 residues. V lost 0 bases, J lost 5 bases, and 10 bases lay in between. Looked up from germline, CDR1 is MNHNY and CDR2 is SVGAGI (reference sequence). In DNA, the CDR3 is TGTGCCAGCAGTTACTCGGCAACACGAAATGAAAAACTGTTTTTT. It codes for CASSYSATRNEKLFF.

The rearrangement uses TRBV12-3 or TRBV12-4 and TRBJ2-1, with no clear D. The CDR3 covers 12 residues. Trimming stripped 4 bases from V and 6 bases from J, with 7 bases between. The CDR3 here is CASSSPGNEQFF. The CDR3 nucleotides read TGTGCCAGCAGTTCCCCGGGCAATGAGCAGTTCTTC.

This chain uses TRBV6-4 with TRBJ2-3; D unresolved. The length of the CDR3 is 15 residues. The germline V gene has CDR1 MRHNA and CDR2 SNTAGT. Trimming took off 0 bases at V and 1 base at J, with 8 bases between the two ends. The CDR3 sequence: CASSDSPGGTDTQYF. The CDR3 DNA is TGTGCCAGCAGTGACTCCCCTGGAGGCACAGATACGCAGTATTTT.

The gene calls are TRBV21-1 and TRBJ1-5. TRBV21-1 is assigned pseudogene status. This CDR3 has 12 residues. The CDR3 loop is CASLLSEKPQHF. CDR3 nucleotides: TGTGCCAGCCTCCTCTCCGAGAAGCCCCAGCATTTT.